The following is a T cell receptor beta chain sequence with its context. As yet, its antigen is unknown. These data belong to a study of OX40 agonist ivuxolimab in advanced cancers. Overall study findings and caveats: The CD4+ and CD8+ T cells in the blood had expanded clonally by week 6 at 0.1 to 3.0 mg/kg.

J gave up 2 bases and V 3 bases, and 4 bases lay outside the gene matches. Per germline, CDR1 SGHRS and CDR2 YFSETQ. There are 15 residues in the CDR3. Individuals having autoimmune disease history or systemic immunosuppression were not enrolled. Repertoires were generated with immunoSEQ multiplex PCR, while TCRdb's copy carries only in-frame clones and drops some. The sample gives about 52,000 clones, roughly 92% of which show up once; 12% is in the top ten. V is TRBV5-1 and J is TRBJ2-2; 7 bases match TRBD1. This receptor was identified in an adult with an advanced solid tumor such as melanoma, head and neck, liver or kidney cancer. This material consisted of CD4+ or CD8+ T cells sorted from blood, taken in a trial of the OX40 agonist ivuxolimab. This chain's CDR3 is CASSSGQANTGELFF. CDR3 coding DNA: TGCGCCAGCAGCTCCGGACAGGCCAACACCGGGGAGCTGTTTTTT.